This passage covers 14 T cell receptor beta chains from one sample sequenced in a study of cytomegalovirus exposure and HLA in healthy donors. PCR primers comprised 60 Vbeta and 13 Jbeta primers. Generated by immunoSEQ multiplex PCR, the TCRdb table keeps only in-frame clones and is missing some. The sample has 150,000 or so clones, around 70% seen once. Material: PBMCs. These receptors came from a man aged 25-45 years in good health and CMV-seronegative.

The J gene is TRBJ1-4, the V gene TRBV9; 7 nucleotides align to TRBD1. The CDR3 covers 15 residues. Germline CDR1 reads SGDLS; CDR2 reads YYNGEE. The V gene end was trimmed by 3 bases and the J gene end by 3 bases; junction bases not matched to a gene: 5. This CDR3 is CASSARQGPNEKLFF. In nucleotides, the CDR3 is TGTGCCAGCAGCGCGAGACAGGGACCTAATGAAAAACTGTTTTTT.

This chain links TRBV14 with TRBJ1-4; D is undetermined. Germline CDR1 is SGHDN and CDR2 is FVKESK. Trimming removed 0 bases at V and 7 bases at J, with 12 bases between. The CDR3 is 15 amino acids. The CDR3 DNA reads as TGTGCCAGCAGCCAAGAAACCCCCGGGGTTGAAAAACTGTTTTTT. It specifies CASSQETPGVEKLFF.

The chain joins TRBV11-1 to TRBJ2-3, with 7 positions matching TRBD1. The CDR3 sequence is 15 residues long. V was clipped by 5 bases and J by 5 bases; unmatched bases: 10. Germline CDR1 and CDR2: SGHAT and FQDESV (reference sequence). This chain's CDR3 is CASSTRTGYGDTQYF. Written as DNA, the CDR3 is TGTGCCAGCAGCACCCGGACAGGTTATGGAGATACGCAGTATTTT.

The CDR3 protein is CASSPTGSNQPQHF. In DNA form, the CDR3 reads TGTGCCAGCAGTCCCACAGGGTCCAATCAGCCCCAGCATTTT. The chain has TRBV2 and TRBJ1-5; TRBD1 might be the D (6 bases). CDR3 size: 14 residues. Germline loops: CDR1 SNHLY, CDR2 FYNNEI. V was pared by 5 bases and J by 3 bases, with 11 bases between.

The chain couples TRBV2 to TRBJ2-7; 11 bases agree with TRBD2. CDR1 and CDR2 from the germline V gene are SNHLY and FYNNEI. V gave up 4 bases and J gave up 12 bases; unmatched junction bases: 14. The CDR3 runs 15 residues. This CDR3 reads CASSGLAGGDWRRYF. In DNA, the CDR3 is TGTGCCAGCAGTGGATTAGCGGGGGGGGACTGGAGGAGGTACTTC. Based on the CDR3 plus reference TRBV2 and TRBJ2-7, the full variable domain is EPEVTQTPSHQVTQMGQEVILRCVPISNHLYFYWYRQILGQKVEFLVSFYNNEISEKSEIFDDQFSVERPDGSNFTLKIRSTKLEDSAMYFCASSGLAGGDWRRYFGPGTRLTVT.

The genes are TRBV5-1 and TRBJ2-5; 8 nucleotides line up with TRBD1. This CDR3 contains 16 residues. The germline V gene has CDR1 SGHRS and CDR2 YFSETQ. With 0 bases clipped from V and 2 bases from J, the junction kept 6 bases outside the gene matches. The CDR3 loop reads CASSLAPRTGQETQYF. CDR3 DNA: TGCGCCAGCAGCTTGGCCCCCAGGACAGGGCAAGAGACCCAGTACTTC.

This chain links TRBV5-1 with TRBJ1-5, with 8 bases matching TRBD1. CDR1 SGHRS and CDR2 YFSETQ come from the germline V gene. The CDR3 totals 17 residues. The trim removed 4 bases at V and 3 bases at J, leaving 12 bases unmatched. The CDR3 loop is CASSPGQAWGTNQPQHF. CDR3 in DNA: TGCGCCAGCAGCCCGGGACAGGCCTGGGGGACCAATCAGCCCCAGCATTTT. The complete variable domain, with remaining parts taken from reference TRBV5-1 and TRBJ1-5, reads KAGVTQTPRYLIKTRGQQVTLSCSPISGHRSVSWYQQTPGQGLQFLFEYFSETQRNKGNFPGRFSGRQFSNSRSEMNVSTLELGDSALYLCASSPGQAWGTNQPQHFGDGTRLSIL.

V gene TRBV6-6 combines with J gene TRBJ2-5; TRBD1 aligns across 8 bases. The J call is in doubt because the DNA end fits TRBJ2-7 better. This CDR3 spans 12 amino acids. Germline V CDR1 and CDR2: MNHNY, SVGAGI (reference sequence). The CDR3 coding sequence is TGTGCCAGCAGTTGGACAGGGAACGAGCAGTACTTC. It is translated as CASSWTGNEQYF.

This clone was picked up a small number of times. The V and J genes are TRBV11-2 and TRBJ2-7; the match to TRBD2 covers 12 bases. CDR3 length: 17 residues. Germline-derived CDR1 and CDR2 are SGHAT and FQNNGV. V was clipped by 0 bases and J by 5 bases; unmatched bases: 8. CDR3 region: CASSLELAGGPGNEQYF. Written as DNA, the CDR3 is TGTGCCAGCAGCTTAGAACTAGCGGGGGGCCCAGGGAACGAGCAGTACTTC. The full variable domain, its missing parts supplied by reference TRBV11-2 and TRBJ2-7, is EAGVAQSPRYKIIEKRQSVAFWCNPISGHATLYWYQQILGQGPKLLIQFQNNGVVDDSQLPKDRFSAERLKGVDSTLKIQPAKLEDSAVYLCASSLELAGGPGNEQYFGPGTRLTVT.

The chain uses TRBV19 and TRBJ1-5, with D uncertain. There are 15 residues in the CDR3. Germline-derived CDR1 and CDR2 are LNHDA and SQIVND (reference sequence). V was cut by 3 bases and J by 0 bases, with 9 bases left in between. The CDR3 loop reads CASSIVSNSNQPQHF. CDR3 bases: TGTGCCAGTAGTATTGTGTCAAATAGCAATCAGCCCCAGCATTTT.

The rearrangement links TRBV19 to TRBJ1-2, with TRBD1 identical over 8 bases. The CDR3 loop spans 14 amino acids. J gave up 0 bases and V 5 bases, and 2 bases lay outside the gene matches. Germline assignment: CDR1 LNHDA and CDR2 SQIVND (reference sequence). The CDR3 nucleotides are TGTGCCAGTAGTCGGACAGGGACTAACTATGGCTACACCTTC. Amino acids: CASSRTGTNYGYTF.

V is TRBV6-5 and J is TRBJ2-2, with D possibly being TRBD2 (5 bases). There are 15 residues in the CDR3. Trimming cost V 7 bases and J 2 bases, with 14 bases left between them. Germline lookup yields CDR1 MNHEY and CDR2 SVGAGI. The CDR3 loop reads CASTSRRSNTGELFF. CDR3 nucleotides: TGTGCCAGCACTAGCCGTAGGAGCAACACCGGGGAGCTGTTTTTT.

As regards this clone: The CDR3 carries no conserved terminal phenylalanine or tryptophan, so it likely arises from a read error. The DNA is left out, because the CDR3 cannot be placed on it with certainty; the CDR3 is given as TCRdb lists it. The chain links TRBV5-6 to TRBJ1-1; the table's D call, TRBD1, has no DNA check behind it. The CDR3 sequence runs 9 residues, both termini included. Germline V CDR1 and CDR2: SGHDT, YYEEEE. This chain's CDR3 is CASSWAGLI.

The V gene is TRBV7-9, the J gene TRBJ1-1; D is undetermined. This CDR3 region has 16 residues. The germline V and J ends were trimmed by 2 bases and 1 base, with 14 bases remaining between them. Germline loops: CDR1 SEHNR, CDR2 FQNEAQ (reference sequence). CDR3 sequence reads: CASSLFGGGENTEAFF. In DNA form, the CDR3 reads TGTGCCAGCAGCTTATTTGGAGGTGGGGAGAACACTGAAGCTTTCTTT.